What follows are 27 T cell receptor gamma chains derived from one specimen sequenced in a study of human gamma delta and Vdelta1 T cells. TCRdb re-called clones from the PCR reads using CATT. The sample lists approximately 9,000 gamma-chain clones, around 45% seen once, with less than 3% in the top ten. What these receptors recognize is not known. Sequencing used Vdelta1 gamma-delta T cells from blood grown in culture (DOT cells). The receptor source for this set is a human donor in good health.

In this sample, this clone turned up a few times. The chain recombines TRGV9 with TRGJ1 or TRGJ2. The J segment lost 5 bases and the V segment lost 3 bases, leaving 4 bases of the junction unmatched. The germline V gene encodes CDR1 GITISATS and CDR2 ISYDGTV (reference sequence). The CDR3 is made up of 12 amino acids. CDR3 loop: CALWEFNYKKLF. CDR3 DNA: TGTGCCTTGTGGGAGTTTAATTATAAGAAACTCTTT.

The chain uses TRGV10 and TRGJ1 or TRGJ2. TRGV10 is identified as an open reading frame with a role that is uncertain. Trimming cost V 8 bases and J 3 bases; bases outside gene matches: 17. The length of the CDR3 is 16 residues. The DNA of the CDR3 is TGTGCTGCGTGGGATTATTCAATGAACCTTTATTATAAGAAACTCTTT. This sequence encodes CAAWDYSMNLYYKKLF.

The rearrangement joins TRGV2 to TRGJP1. This CDR3 comprises 17 residues. Germline V CDR1 and CDR2: EGSNGY, YDSYNSKV. The V and J ends lost 1 base and 0 bases, in that order; junction bases with no gene match: 8. CDR3 protein: CATWDGPFNTTGWFKIF. CDR3 nucleotides: TGTGCCACCTGGGACGGTCCCTTTAATACCACTGGTTGGTTCAAGATATTT.

This clone has just a few counts. V is TRGV2 and J is TRGJ1 or TRGJ2. This CDR3 spans 14 amino acids. The germline gives CDR1 EGSNGY, CDR2 YDSYNSKV. The V segment lost 4 bases and the J segment 3 bases; nucleotides outside the gene matches: 9. The CDR3 loop is CATWDSNFYYKKLF. CDR3 DNA: TGTGCCACCTGGGATTCGAACTTTTATTATAAGAAACTCTTT.

This clone was seen a handful of times. This chain uses TRGV3 with TRGJ1 or TRGJ2. CDR3 size: 15 residues. V was pared by 0 bases and J by 2 bases, with 7 bases of the junction left unmatched. Germline lookup yields CDR1 VTNTFY and CDR2 YDVSTARD (reference sequence). CDR3 nucleotides: TGTGCCACCTGGGACAGGCGGGAGGATTATTATAAGAAACTCTTT. Encoded protein: CATWDRREDYYKKLF.

V gene TRGV8 combines with J gene TRGJP2. V trimming: 0 bases; J trimming: 10 bases; junction bases outside the gene matches: 11. Germline loops: CDR1 VENAVY, CDR2 YDSYNSRV. The CDR3 runs 15 residues. The CDR3 nucleotides read TGTGCCACCTGGGATAGGCGAAGGTCCATTTGGATCAAGACGTTT. This translates into CATWDRRRSIWIKTF.

The chain joins TRGV8 to TRGJ1 or TRGJ2. This CDR3 region has 12 residues. Germline V gene lookup returns CDR1 VENAVY and CDR2 YDSYNSRV. J was trimmed by 7 bases and V by 3 bases; bases with no gene match: 6. DNA of the CDR3: TGTGCCACCTGGGATTTACCCTATAAGAAACTCTTT. Translated: CATWDLPYKKLF.

Points on this clone: The same CDR3 also results from other DNA sequences found in this sample. The V and J genes are TRGV10 and TRGJP1. TRGV10 falls under the ORF class, with uncertain function. The CDR3 length is 14 residues. Trimming took 8 bases from V and 0 from J; bases not matched to a gene: 4. CDR3 coding DNA: TGTGCTGCGTGGGATAATACCACTGGTTGGTTCAAGATATTT. Its protein product is CAAWDNTTGWFKIF.

This clone has just a few counts. The gene calls are TRGV10 and TRGJP2. TRGV10 is identified as an open reading frame with a role that is uncertain. This CDR3 is built from 17 residues. The V segment lost 8 bases and the J segment 2 bases; nucleotides outside the gene matches: 15. CDR3 amino acids: CAAWTDRVRSSDWIKTF. For the CDR3, the DNA is TGTGCTGCGTGGACAGATAGGGTTAGGAGTAGTGATTGGATCAAGACGTTT.

For this clone: The same CDR3 is also encoded by other DNA sequences in this sample. The V gene is TRGV5, the J gene TRGJ1 or TRGJ2. Germline trimming cut 3 bases from V and 10 bases from J; bases unmatched to any gene: 6. Germline loops: CDR1 VINAFY, CDR2 YDVSNSKD. This CDR3 has 11 residues. This chain's CDR3 is CATWDGYKKLF. DNA of the CDR3: TGTGCCACCTGGGACGGCTACAAGAAACTCTTT.

This clone has more than one count but fewer than ten. The V gene is TRGV9, the J gene TRGJ1 or TRGJ2. The CDR3 has 12 amino acids. J gave up 10 bases and V 0 bases, and 6 bases lay outside the gene matches. CDR1 and CDR2 (germline): GITISATS, ISYDGTV (reference sequence). CDR3 region: CALWEVKGKKLF. The CDR3 DNA reads TGTGCCTTGTGGGAGGTGAAGGGGAAGAAACTCTTT.

The chain carries TRGV3 and TRGJ1 or TRGJ2. The CDR3 is 20 amino acids. Trimming cost V 0 bases and J 3 bases; bases outside gene matches: 23. From germline, CDR1 is VTNTFY and CDR2 YDVSTARD (reference sequence). CDR3 amino acids: CATWDRPVRKNGGIYYKKLF. CDR3 sequence (DNA): TGTGCCACCTGGGACAGGCCTGTTCGAAAAAACGGGGGGATTTATTATAAGAAACTCTTT.

Worth noting for this clone: Other DNA sequences in the same sample also yield this CDR3. This chain uses TRGV4 with TRGJ1 or TRGJ2. Per germline, CDR1 EGSTGY and CDR2 YDSYTSSV. The V and J ends lost 2 bases and 10 bases, in that order; junction bases with no gene match: 5. This CDR3 contains 11 residues. CDR3 sequence (DNA): TGTGCCACCTGGGATGCGACCAAGAAACTCTTT. Translating it yields CATWDATKKLF.

The J gene is TRGJ1 or TRGJ2, the V gene TRGV4. Germline V lookup: CDR1 EGSTGY, CDR2 YDSYTSSV. Trimming took 1 base from V and 0 from J; bases not matched to a gene: 6. The CDR3 consists of 15 residues. The CDR3 spells CATWDGIVNYYKKLF. The CDR3 DNA is TGTGCCACCTGGGATGGAATAGTGAATTATTATAAGAAACTCTTT.

The chain uses TRGV2 and TRGJ1 or TRGJ2. Trimming cost V 0 bases and J 3 bases; bases outside gene matches: 8. CDR1 and CDR2 from the germline V gene are EGSNGY and YDSYNSKV. The CDR3 sequence is 15 residues long. The CDR3 bases are TGTGCCACCTGGGACGGGCCCGGCGTTTATTATAAGAAACTCTTT. Translating gives CATWDGPGVYYKKLF.

By proportion, this clone is medium-sized. This chain uses TRGV9 with TRGJ1 or TRGJ2. From germline, CDR1 is GITISATS and CDR2 ISYDGTV (reference sequence). The J segment lost 7 bases and the V segment lost 0 bases, leaving 3 bases of the junction unmatched. The length of the CDR3 is 12 residues. The CDR3 reads CALWEVDYKKLF. For the CDR3, the DNA is TGTGCCTTGTGGGAGGTGGACTATAAGAAACTCTTT.

This clone turned up a few times. The chain uses TRGV4 and TRGJ1 or TRGJ2. The junction had 5 bases not matched to a gene; V was cut back by 6 bases and J by 3 bases. There are 12 residues in the CDR3. Germline V lookup: CDR1 EGSTGY, CDR2 YDSYTSSV. The CDR3 DNA sequence: TGTGCCACCTGGTGGGGTTATTATAAGAAACTCTTT. This codes for CATWWGYYKKLF.

The chain is built from TRGV5 and TRGJ1 or TRGJ2. The ends lost 3 bases at V and 3 bases at J; junction bases unmatched: 5. CDR1 and CDR2 from the germline V gene are VINAFY and YDVSNSKD. This CDR3 is 13 amino acids long. CDR3 protein: CATWDGIYYKKLF. The CDR3 bases are TGTGCCACCTGGGACGGTATTTATTATAAGAAACTCTTT.

The rearrangement links TRGV2 to TRGJ1 or TRGJ2. This CDR3 has 15 residues. In germline, CDR1 is EGSNGY, CDR2 YDSYNSKV. V was clipped by 2 bases and J by 5 bases; unmatched bases: 12. The chain's CDR3 is CATWDVPRGNYKKLF. In DNA, the CDR3 is TGTGCCACCTGGGACGTTCCGCGCGGAAATTATAAGAAACTCTTT.

For this clone: The identical CDR3 is also encoded by other nucleotide sequences in the sample. This chain uses TRGV4 with TRGJ1 or TRGJ2. Germline values: CDR1 EGSTGY, CDR2 YDSYTSSV. The CDR3 runs 14 residues. The V gene end was trimmed by 0 bases and the J gene end by 2 bases; junction bases not matched to a gene: 4. The DNA of the CDR3 is TGTGCCACCTGGGATGGGCCTTATTATTATAAGAAACTCTTT. This sequence encodes CATWDGPYYYKKLF.

The chain joins TRGV8 to TRGJ1 or TRGJ2. CDR1 VENAVY and CDR2 YDSYNSRV come from the germline V gene. This CDR3 is built from 12 residues. V dropped 3 bases and J dropped 5; count of bases not matched to a gene: 4. CDR3: CATWDLNYKKLF. CDR3 in DNA: TGTGCCACCTGGGATTTGAATTATAAGAAACTCTTT.

The V and J genes are TRGV9 and TRGJ1 or TRGJ2. The CDR3 contains 12 residues. V dropped 1 base and J dropped 10; count of bases not matched to a gene: 7. CDR1 and CDR2 (germline): GITISATS, ISYDGTV (reference sequence). This CDR3 reads CALWEVCAKKLF. CDR3 bases: TGTGCCTTGTGGGAGGTATGCGCGAAGAAACTCTTT.

This clone was seen only a few times. The rearrangement uses TRGV9 and TRGJ1 or TRGJ2. The germline gives CDR1 GITISATS, CDR2 ISYDGTV (reference sequence). V shed 6 bases, J shed 6 bases, and the junction held 11 bases outside the gene matches. The CDR3 totals 13 residues. The CDR3, as DNA: TGTGCCTTGTGGCCGAGTAGGGGTTATAAGAAACTCTTT. Translating gives CALWPSRGYKKLF.

This clone was detected only once. The chain employs TRGV4 and TRGJ1 or TRGJ2. CDR3 length: 11 residues. The junction had 6 bases not matched to a gene; V was cut back by 4 bases and J by 9 bases. Looked up from germline, CDR1 is EGSTGY and CDR2 is YDSYTSSV. CDR3 coding DNA: TGTGCCACCTGGGAGGCAACTAAGAAACTCTTT. This encodes CATWEATKKLF.

This chain joins TRGV9 and TRGJ1 or TRGJ2. The V and J ends lost 0 bases and 0 bases, in that order; junction bases with no gene match: 2. The CDR3 consists of 14 residues. The V gene's germline CDR1 is GITISATS and CDR2 ISYDGTV (reference sequence). CDR3 in DNA: TGTGCCTTGTGGGAGGTGGGGAATTATTATAAGAAACTCTTT. It translates to CALWEVGNYYKKLF.

Regarding this clone: Relative to the germline gene, one junction end is altered; a read error may explain this. This rearrangement joins TRGV4 to TRGJP2. The CDR3 spans 14 residues. The V gene's germline CDR1 is EGSTGY and CDR2 YDSYTSSV. The CDR3 region has the DNA TGTGCCACCTGGATAATGATGGGAGATTGGTTCAAGACGTTT. This translates into CATWIMMGDWFKTF.

This clone has just a few counts. Other nucleotide sequences from this sample produce the same CDR3. This chain links TRGV4 with TRGJ1 or TRGJ2. The CDR3 has 13 amino acids. V trimming: 0 bases; J trimming: 5 bases; junction bases outside the gene matches: 4. Germline-derived CDR1 and CDR2 are EGSTGY and YDSYTSSV. This CDR3 reads CATWDGPDYKKLF. DNA for the CDR3: TGTGCCACCTGGGATGGGCCAGATTATAAGAAACTCTTT.